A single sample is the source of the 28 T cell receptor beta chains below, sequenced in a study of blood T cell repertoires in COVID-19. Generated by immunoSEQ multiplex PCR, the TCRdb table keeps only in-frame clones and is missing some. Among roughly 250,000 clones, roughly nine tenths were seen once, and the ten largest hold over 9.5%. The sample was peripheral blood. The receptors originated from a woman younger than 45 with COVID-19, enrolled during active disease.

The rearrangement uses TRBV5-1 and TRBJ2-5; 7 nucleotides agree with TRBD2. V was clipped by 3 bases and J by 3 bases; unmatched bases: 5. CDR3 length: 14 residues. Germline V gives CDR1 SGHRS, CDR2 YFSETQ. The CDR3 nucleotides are TGCGCCAGCAGCTCAGCGGGGTTAAAAGAGACCCAGTACTTC. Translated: CASSSAGLKETQYF.

The CDR3 loop is CASSAVQGGETQYF. For the CDR3, the DNA is TGTGCCAGCTCCGCCGTACAGGGCGGAGAGACCCAGTACTTC. This chain links TRBV18 with TRBJ2-5; a possible D gene is TRBD1 (6 bases). The V end was cut by 6 bases, the J end by 4 bases, with 15 bases between. Germline V gene data show CDR1 as KGHSH and CDR2 as LQKENI. The CDR3 is 14 residues long.

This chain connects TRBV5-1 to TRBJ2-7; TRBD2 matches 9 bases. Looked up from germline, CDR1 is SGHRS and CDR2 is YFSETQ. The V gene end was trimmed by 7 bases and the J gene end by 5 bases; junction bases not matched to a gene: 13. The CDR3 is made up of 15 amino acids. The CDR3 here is CASAPAASGEDEQYF. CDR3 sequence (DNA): TGCGCCAGCGCACCGGCAGCTAGCGGGGAGGACGAGCAGTACTTC.

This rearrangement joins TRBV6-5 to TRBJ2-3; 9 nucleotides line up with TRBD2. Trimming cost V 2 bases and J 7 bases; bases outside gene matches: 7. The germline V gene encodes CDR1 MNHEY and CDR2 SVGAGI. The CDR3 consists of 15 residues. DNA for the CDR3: TGTGCCAGCAGTTACGCGGGGGGGCCACAATATACGCAGTATTTT. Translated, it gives CASSYAGGPQYTQYF.

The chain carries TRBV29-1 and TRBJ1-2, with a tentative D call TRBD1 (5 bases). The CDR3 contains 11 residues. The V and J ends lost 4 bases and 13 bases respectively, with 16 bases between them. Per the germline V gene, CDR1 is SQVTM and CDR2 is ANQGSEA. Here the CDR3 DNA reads TGCAGCGTTGTTAGCGGGGGTTATCTCACCTTC. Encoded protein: CSVVSGGYLTF.

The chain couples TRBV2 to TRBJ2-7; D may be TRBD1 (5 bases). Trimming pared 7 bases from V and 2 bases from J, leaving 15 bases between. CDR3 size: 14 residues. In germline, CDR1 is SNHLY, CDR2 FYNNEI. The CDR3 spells CASKETTVAYEQYF. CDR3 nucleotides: TGTGCCAGCAAAGAAACGACAGTCGCCTACGAGCAGTACTTC.

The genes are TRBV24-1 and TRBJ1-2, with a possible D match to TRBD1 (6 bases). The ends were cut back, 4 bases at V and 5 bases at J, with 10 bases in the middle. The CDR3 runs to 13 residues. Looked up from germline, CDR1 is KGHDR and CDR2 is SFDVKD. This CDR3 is CATSEAGDYGYTF. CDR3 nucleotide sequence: TGTGCCACCAGTGAGGCAGGGGATTATGGCTACACCTTC.

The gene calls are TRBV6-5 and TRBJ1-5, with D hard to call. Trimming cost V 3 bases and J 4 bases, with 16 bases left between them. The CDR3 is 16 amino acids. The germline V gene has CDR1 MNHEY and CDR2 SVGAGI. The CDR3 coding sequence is TGTGCCAGCAGTTATCGCGCGGGGTTGGGTAATCAGCCCCAGCATTTT. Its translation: CASSYRAGLGNQPQHF.

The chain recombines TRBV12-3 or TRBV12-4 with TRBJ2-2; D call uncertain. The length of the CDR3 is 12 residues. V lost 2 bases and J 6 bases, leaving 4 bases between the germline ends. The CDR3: CASSLSPGELFF. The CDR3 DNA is TGTGCCAGCAGTTTATCTCCCGGGGAGCTGTTTTTT.

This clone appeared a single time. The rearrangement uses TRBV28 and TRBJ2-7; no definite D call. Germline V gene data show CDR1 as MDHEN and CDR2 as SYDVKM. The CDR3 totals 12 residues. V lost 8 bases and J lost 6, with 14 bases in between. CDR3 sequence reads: CASAKSPPEQYF. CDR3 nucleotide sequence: TGTGCCAGCGCAAAGAGTCCCCCCGAGCAGTACTTC.

CDR3 coding DNA: TGTGCCAGCAGGTATGGACAGGGGACCAACACTGAAGCTTTCTTT. The encoded protein is CASRYGQGTNTEAFF. This sequence joins TRBV2 and TRBJ1-1; 9 nucleotides line up with TRBD1. Germline V lookup: CDR1 SNHLY, CDR2 FYNNEI. V shed 6 bases, J shed 2 bases, and the junction held 7 bases outside the gene matches. This CDR3 spans 15 amino acids.

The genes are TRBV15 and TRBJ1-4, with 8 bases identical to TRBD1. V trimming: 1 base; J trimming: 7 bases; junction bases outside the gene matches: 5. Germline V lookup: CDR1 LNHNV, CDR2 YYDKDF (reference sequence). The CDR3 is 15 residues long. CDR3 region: CATSRGTGRGEKLFF. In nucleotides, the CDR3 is TGTGCCACCAGCAGAGGGACAGGGAGAGGTGAAAAACTGTTTTTT.

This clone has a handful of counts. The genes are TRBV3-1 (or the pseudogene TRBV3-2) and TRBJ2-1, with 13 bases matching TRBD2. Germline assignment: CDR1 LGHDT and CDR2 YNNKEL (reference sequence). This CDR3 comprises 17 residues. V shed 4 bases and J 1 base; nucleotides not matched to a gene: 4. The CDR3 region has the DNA TGTGCCAGCAGCCCCATACTAGCGGGGGGGTCCTACAATGAGCAGTTCTTC. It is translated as CASSPILAGGSYNEQFF.

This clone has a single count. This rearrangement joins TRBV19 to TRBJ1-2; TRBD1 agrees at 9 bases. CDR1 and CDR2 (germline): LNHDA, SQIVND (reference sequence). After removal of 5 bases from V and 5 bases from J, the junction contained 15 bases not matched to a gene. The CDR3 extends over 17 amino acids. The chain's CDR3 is CASSGGQGTQLNYGYTF. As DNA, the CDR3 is TGTGCCAGTAGTGGGGGACAGGGCACACAATTAAATTATGGCTACACCTTC. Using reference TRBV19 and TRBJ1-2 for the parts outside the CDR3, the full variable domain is DGGITQSPKYLFRKEGQNVTLSCEQNLNHDAMYWYRQDPGQGLRLIYYSQIVNDFQKGDIAEGYSVSREKKESFPLTVTSAQKNPTAFYLCASSGGQGTQLNYGYTFGSGTRLTVV.

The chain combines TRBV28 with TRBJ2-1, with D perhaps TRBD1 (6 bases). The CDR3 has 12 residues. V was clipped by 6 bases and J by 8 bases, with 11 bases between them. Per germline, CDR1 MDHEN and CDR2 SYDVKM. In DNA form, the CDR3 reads TGTGCCAGCAGCCGGGACAAGTATGAGCAGTTCTTC. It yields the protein CASSRDKYEQFF.

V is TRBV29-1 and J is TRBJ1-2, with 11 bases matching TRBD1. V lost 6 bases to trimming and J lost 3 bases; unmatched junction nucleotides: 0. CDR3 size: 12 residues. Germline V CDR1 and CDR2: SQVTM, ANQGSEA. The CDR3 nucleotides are TGCAGCGTGGGACAGGGGGACTATGGCTACACCTTC. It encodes CSVGQGDYGYTF.

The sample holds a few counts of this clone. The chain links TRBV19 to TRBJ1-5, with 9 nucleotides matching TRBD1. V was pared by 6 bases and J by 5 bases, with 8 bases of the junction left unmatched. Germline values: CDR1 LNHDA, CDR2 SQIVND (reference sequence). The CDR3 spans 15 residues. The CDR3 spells CASRPGQGTHQPQHF. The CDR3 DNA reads TGTGCCAGTAGACCGGGACAGGGCACCCATCAGCCCCAGCATTTT.

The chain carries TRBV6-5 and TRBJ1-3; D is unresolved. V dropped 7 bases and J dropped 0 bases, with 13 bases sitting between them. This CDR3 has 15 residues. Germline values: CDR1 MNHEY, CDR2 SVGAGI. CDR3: CASTYFTSSGNTIYF. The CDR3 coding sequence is TGTGCCAGCACCTACTTTACGAGCTCTGGAAACACCATATATTTT.

Here the CDR3 reads CASSYGTLGGTEAFF. The CDR3 nucleotides read TGTGCCAGCAGTTACGGTACCTTGGGGGGCACTGAAGCTTTCTTT. This chain uses TRBV6-5 with TRBJ1-1; a possible D gene is TRBD1 (5 bases). CDR1 is MNHEY, CDR2 SVGAGI, per germline. The V and J ends lost 2 bases and 4 bases respectively, with 14 bases between them. The CDR3 is 15 residues long.

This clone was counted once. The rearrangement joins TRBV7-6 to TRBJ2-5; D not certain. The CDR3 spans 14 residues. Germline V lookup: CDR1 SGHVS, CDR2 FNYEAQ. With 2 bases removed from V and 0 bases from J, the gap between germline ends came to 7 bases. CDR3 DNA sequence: TGTGCCAGCAGCTTAAATAGTTACCAAGAGACCCAGTACTTC. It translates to CASSLNSYQETQYF.

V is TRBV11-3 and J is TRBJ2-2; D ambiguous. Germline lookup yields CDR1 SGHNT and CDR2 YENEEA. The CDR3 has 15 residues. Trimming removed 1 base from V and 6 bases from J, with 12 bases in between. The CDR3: CASSLGTNNPGELFF. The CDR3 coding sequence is TGTGCCAGCAGCTTAGGAACAAACAACCCCGGGGAGCTGTTTTTT.

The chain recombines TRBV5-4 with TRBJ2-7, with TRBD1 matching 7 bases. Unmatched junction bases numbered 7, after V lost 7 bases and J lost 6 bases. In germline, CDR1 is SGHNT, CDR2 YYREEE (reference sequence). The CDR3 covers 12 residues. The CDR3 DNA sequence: TGTGCCAGCTATCGACAGGGCTCCGAGCAGTACTTC. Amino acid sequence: CASYRQGSEQYF.

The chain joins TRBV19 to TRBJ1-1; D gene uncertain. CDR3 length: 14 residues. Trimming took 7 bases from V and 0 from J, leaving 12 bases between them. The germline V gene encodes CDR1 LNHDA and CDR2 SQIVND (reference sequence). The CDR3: CASNGGGLNTEAFF. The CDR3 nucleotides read TGTGCCAGTAACGGAGGAGGGCTGAACACTGAAGCTTTCTTT.

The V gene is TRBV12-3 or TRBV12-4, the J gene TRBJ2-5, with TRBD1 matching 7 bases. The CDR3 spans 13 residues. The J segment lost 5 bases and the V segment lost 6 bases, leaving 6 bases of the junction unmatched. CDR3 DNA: TGTGCCAGCAGAGAGGGGGCCCTTGAGACCCAGTACTTC. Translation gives CASREGALETQYF.

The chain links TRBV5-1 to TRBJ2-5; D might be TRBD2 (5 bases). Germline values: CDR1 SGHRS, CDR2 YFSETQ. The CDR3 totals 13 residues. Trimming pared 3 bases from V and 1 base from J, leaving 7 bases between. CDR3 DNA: TGCGCCAGCAGCTACGGAGGCCAAGAGACCCAGTACTTC. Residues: CASSYGGQETQYF.

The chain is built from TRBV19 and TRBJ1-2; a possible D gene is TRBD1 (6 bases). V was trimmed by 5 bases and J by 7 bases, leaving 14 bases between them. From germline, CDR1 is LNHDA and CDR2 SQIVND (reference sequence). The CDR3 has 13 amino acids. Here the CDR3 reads CASSPRGGFGYTF. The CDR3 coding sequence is TGTGCCAGTAGTCCCAGGGGCGGATTTGGCTACACCTTC.

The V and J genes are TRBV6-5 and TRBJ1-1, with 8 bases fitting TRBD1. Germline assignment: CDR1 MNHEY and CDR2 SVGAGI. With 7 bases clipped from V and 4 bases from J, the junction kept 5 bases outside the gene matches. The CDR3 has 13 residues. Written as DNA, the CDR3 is TGTGCCAGCACCGTTACAGGGGGCACTGAAGCTTTCTTT. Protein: CASTVTGGTEAFF.

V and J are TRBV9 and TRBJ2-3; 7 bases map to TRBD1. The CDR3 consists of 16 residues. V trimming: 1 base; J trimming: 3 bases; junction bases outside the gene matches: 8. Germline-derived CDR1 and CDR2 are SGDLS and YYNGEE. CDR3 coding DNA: TGTGCCAGCAGCGTACTCCCGGGACAGATAACAGATACGCAGTATTTT. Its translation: CASSVLPGQITDTQYF. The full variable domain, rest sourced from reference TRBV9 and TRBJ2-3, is DSGVTQTPKHLITATGQRVTLRCSPRSGDLSVYWYQQSLDQGLQFLIQYYNGEERAKGNILERFSAQQFPDLHSELNLSSLELGDSALYFCASSVLPGQITDTQYFGPGTRLTVL.